A selection of T cell receptor beta chains follows, all from one sample in a study of CD8+ T cells in alopecia areata. Profiling relied on immunoSEQ multiplex PCR, and the TCRdb table lists in-frame clones only, not all of them. Of 110,000 or so clones listed, roughly three fifths were seen once; the top ten hold 3% to 4%. This specimen consisted of CD4+ T cells sorted from blood, obtained at week 24, from a patient treated with tofacitinib. All receptors derive from a human donor with alopecia areata. Both conserved end residues are part of each CDR3.

v_call: TRBV19
j_call: TRBJ2-3
cdr3_aa: CASSDAEGDTQYF

v_call: TRBV29-1
j_call: TRBJ2-2
cdr3_aa: CSVGRRGRTGELFF

v_call: TRBV5-4
j_call: TRBJ2-3
cdr3_aa: CASSRGLAGTDTQYF

v_call: TRBV5-4
j_call: TRBJ2-3
cdr3_aa: CASKDGWSTDTQYF

v_call: TRBV19
j_call: TRBJ2-5
cdr3_aa: CASSFRAGPSETQYF

v_call: TRBV19
j_call: TRBJ1-2
cdr3_aa: CASSLGQSNYGYTF

v_call: TRBV9
j_call: TRBJ1-2
cdr3_aa: CASSASLYGYTF

v_call: TRBV2
j_call: TRBJ1-5
cdr3_aa: CASSVGVEPQHF

v_call: TRBV11-2
j_call: TRBJ2-3
cdr3_aa: CASSLDRDADTQYF

v_call: TRBV11-2
j_call: TRBJ1-5
cdr3_aa: CASSLDQVNQPQHF

v_call: TRBV7-8
j_call: TRBJ1-6
cdr3_aa: CASSTRTLSPLHF

v_call: TRBV5-1
j_call: TRBJ2-2
cdr3_aa: CASSLRGQDTGELFF

v_call: TRBV5-1
j_call: TRBJ2-5
cdr3_aa: CASSLAVASQETQYF

v_call: TRBV4-3
j_call: TRBJ2-2
cdr3_aa: CASSSYVAGGYTGELFF

v_call: TRBV15
j_call: TRBJ2-3
cdr3_aa: CATSRVGATASTDTQYF

v_call: TRBV9
j_call: TRBJ1-1
cdr3_aa: CASSVGPGTEAFF

v_call: TRBV5-1
j_call: TRBJ2-5
cdr3_aa: CASSLAGPQETQYF

v_call: TRBV30
j_call: TRBJ1-2
cdr3_aa: CAWRDRANYGYTF

v_call: TRBV29-1
j_call: TRBJ1-1
cdr3_aa: CSVVDGRTEAFF

v_call: TRBV30
j_call: TRBJ2-1
cdr3_aa: CAWGQVYNEQFF

v_call: TRBV7-9
j_call: TRBJ1-2
cdr3_aa: CASRGGLGYGYTF

v_call: TRBV30
j_call: TRBJ1-4
cdr3_aa: CAWSTGGPAREKLFF

v_call: TRBV7-9
j_call: TRBJ1-1
cdr3_aa: CASSPNLADTEAFF

v_call: TRBV4-1
j_call: TRBJ1-2
cdr3_aa: CASSLPTNSYGYTF

v_call: TRBV7-9
j_call: TRBJ2-3
cdr3_aa: CASSFPLAGGTDTQYF

v_call: TRBV9
j_call: TRBJ2-5
cdr3_aa: CASSVGGGQQETQYF

v_call: TRBV30
j_call: TRBJ2-1
cdr3_aa: CAWIQKAYNEQFF

v_call: TRBV7-9
j_call: TRBJ2-3
cdr3_aa: CASSSLTDTQYF

v_call: TRBV29-1
j_call: TRBJ1-1
cdr3_aa: CSVQKWVNTEAFF

v_call: TRBV2
j_call: TRBJ2-2
cdr3_aa: CASRDQGTGELFF

v_call: TRBV4-2
j_call: TRBJ2-1
cdr3_aa: CASRSRRSNEQFF

v_call: TRBV29-1
j_call: TRBJ1-2
cdr3_aa: CSVTRQGSGYGYTF

v_call: TRBV25-1
j_call: TRBJ1-3
cdr3_aa: CASSDGTSGNTIYF

v_call: TRBV30
j_call: TRBJ2-6
cdr3_aa: CAWSASRVSGANVLTF

v_call: TRBV7-9
j_call: TRBJ2-3
cdr3_aa: CASSLGGEDTQYF

v_call: TRBV4-1
j_call: TRBJ1-1
cdr3_aa: CASSQVWGVSMKAFF

v_call: TRBV29-1
j_call: TRBJ2-5
cdr3_aa: CSVGLRGPQETQYF

v_call: TRBV7-2
j_call: TRBJ1-1
cdr3_aa: CASSLTGASTEAFF

v_call: TRBV4-3
j_call: TRBJ2-2
cdr3_aa: CASSQNRGLGELFF

v_call: TRBV30
j_call: TRBJ2-2
cdr3_aa: CAWRQGAGTGELFF

v_call: TRBV5-1
j_call: TRBJ2-1
cdr3_aa: CASSQPGPQFDEQFF

v_call: TRBV7-2
j_call: TRBJ1-2
cdr3_aa: CASSLDPGNYGYTF

v_call: TRBV18
j_call: TRBJ2-1
cdr3_aa: CASSPGQGTHNEQFF

v_call: TRBV29-1
j_call: TRBJ2-3
cdr3_aa: CSVRRQGDTQYF

v_call: TRBV4-2
j_call: TRBJ2-3
cdr3_aa: CASAPTGRGGIDTQYF

v_call: TRBV7-9
j_call: TRBJ2-3
cdr3_aa: CASSPMADTQYF

v_call: TRBV25-1
j_call: TRBJ1-1
cdr3_aa: CASSTGIRFKAFF

v_call: TRBV30
j_call: TRBJ1-2
cdr3_aa: CAWSVLNYGYTF

v_call: TRBV5-1
j_call: TRBJ2-3
cdr3_aa: CASSLMGRSTDTQYF

v_call: TRBV14
j_call: TRBJ2-3
cdr3_aa: CASSPGIQYTDTQYF

v_call: TRBV7-2
j_call: TRBJ1-3
cdr3_aa: CASSSTGRGNTIYF

v_call: TRBV29-1
j_call: TRBJ1-1
cdr3_aa: CSVEAQKGTEAFF